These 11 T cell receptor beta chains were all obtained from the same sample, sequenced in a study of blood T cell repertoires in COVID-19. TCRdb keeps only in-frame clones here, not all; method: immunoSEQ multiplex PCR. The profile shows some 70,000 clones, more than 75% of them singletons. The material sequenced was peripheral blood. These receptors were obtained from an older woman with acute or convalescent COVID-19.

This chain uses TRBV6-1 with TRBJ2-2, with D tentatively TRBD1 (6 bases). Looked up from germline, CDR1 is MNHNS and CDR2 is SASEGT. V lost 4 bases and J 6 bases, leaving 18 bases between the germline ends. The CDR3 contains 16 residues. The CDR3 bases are TGTGCCAGCAGTGCTGGAAACAGGGAAGGGGCCGGGGAGCTGTTTTTT. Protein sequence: CASSAGNREGAGELFF.

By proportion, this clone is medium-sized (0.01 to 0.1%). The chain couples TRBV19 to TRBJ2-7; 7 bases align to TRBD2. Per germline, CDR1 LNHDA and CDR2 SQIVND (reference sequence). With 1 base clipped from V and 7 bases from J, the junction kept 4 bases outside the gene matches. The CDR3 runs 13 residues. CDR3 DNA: TGTGCCAGTAGTATAGCCCAGGGAGGGGAGCAGTACTTC. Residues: CASSIAQGGEQYF.

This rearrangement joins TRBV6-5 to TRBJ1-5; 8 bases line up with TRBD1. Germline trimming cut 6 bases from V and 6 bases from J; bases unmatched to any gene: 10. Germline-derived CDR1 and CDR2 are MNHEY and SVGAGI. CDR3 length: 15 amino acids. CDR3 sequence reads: CASRNSDRDTQPQHF. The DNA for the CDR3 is TGTGCCAGCAGGAATTCGGACAGGGACACTCAGCCCCAGCATTTT.

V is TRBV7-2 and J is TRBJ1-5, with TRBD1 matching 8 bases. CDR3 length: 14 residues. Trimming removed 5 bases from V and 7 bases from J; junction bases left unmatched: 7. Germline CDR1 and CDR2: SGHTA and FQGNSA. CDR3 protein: CASSPTGVGQPQHF. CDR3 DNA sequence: TGTGCCAGCAGCCCGACAGGGGTCGGGCAGCCCCAGCATTTT.

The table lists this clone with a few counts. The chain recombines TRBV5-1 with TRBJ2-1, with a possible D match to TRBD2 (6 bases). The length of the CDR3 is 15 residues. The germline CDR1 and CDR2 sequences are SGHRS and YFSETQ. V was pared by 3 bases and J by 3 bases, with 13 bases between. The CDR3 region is CASSSTGEDYNEQFF. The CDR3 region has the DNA TGCGCCAGCAGCTCCACGGGAGAAGACTACAATGAGCAGTTCTTC.

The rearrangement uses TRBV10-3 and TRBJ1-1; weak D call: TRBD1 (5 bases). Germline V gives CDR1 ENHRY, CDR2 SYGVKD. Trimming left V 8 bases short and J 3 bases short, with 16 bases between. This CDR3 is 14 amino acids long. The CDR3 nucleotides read TGTGCCATCGGGGGGGAAACGGTGGACACTGAAGCTTTCTTT. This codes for CAIGGETVDTEAFF.

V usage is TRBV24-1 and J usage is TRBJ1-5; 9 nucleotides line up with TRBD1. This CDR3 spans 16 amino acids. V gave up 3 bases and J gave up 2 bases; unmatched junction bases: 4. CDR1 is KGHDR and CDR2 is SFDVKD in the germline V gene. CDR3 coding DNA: TGTGCCACCAGTGATGCCCGGACAGGGGGCAATCAGCCCCAGCATTTT. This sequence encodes CATSDARTGGNQPQHF.

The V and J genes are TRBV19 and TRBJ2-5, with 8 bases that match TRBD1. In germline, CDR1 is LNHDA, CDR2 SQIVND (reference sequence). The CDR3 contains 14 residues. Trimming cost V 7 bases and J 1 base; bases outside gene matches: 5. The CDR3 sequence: CASNPGQVQETQYF. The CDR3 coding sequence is TGTGCCAGTAACCCGGGACAGGTCCAAGAGACCCAGTACTTC.

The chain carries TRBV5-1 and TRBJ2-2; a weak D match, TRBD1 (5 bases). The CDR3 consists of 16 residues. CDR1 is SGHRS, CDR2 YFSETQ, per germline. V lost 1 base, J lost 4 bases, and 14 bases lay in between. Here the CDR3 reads CASSLNLGAGTGELFF. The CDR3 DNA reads TGCGCCAGCAGCTTGAATCTAGGGGCAGGCACCGGGGAGCTGTTTTTT.

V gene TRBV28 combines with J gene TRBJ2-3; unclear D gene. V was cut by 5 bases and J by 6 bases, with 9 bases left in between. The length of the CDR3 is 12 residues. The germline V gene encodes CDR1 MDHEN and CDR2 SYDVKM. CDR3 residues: CASSPRRDTQYF. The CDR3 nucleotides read TGTGCCAGCAGTCCTCGCAGGGATACGCAGTATTTT.

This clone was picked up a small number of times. CDR3 amino acids: CATSKGTGGMTTDTQYF. DNA of the CDR3: TGTGCCACCAGTAAAGGGACAGGGGGGATGACAACAGATACGCAGTATTTT. The rearrangement joins TRBV24-1 to TRBJ2-3; 11 bases line up with TRBD1. V trimming: 6 bases; J trimming: 3 bases; junction bases outside the gene matches: 10. There are 17 residues in the CDR3. The germline gives CDR1 KGHDR, CDR2 SFDVKD.